This TCR beta chain is drawn from a study of CD8+CD57+ T cells in acquired aplastic anemia (dated by TCRdb to the late 2010s). Context from the whole study: On average, sorted CD4+ and CD8+ cells yielded around 3.5 ug of extracted DNA, with a range of roughly 0.18 to 30 ug. CD8+CD57+ expansion was defined as frequency above the mean frequency observed in healthy subjects. Overall results and qualifications from the work: Twenty-nine CD8+ CDR3 sequences were found in both patients and controls but appeared to be highly expressed in patients and within the immunodominant clones of the patients. CD8+ Simpson's diversity did not differ significantly between patients and healthy controls (P=0.060).

Flow cytometry had shown CD8+CD57+ cell expansion in the patients selected for sequencing. Severe acquired aplastic anemia was diagnosed in all patients according to International Study of Aplastic Anemia and Agranulocytosis and Camitta criteria. No patient had received any therapy when blood was sampled. TCR repertoires of sorted CD4+ and CD8+ blood T cells from severe aplastic anemia patients and healthy subjects were deep-sequenced in the study. In the USA, patient enrollment took place under clinicaltrials.gov protocols 00001620, 01623167, 00001397, 00071045, 00081523 and 00961064. Ficoll-Paque density gradient centrifugation was used to isolate peripheral blood mononuclear cells. Before DNA was extracted, CD4+ and CD8+ T cells were sorted using either FACS or magnetic beads. Profiling of TCR beta VDJ combinations and CDR3 sequences used genomic DNA as the template. An Illumina HiSeq 2000 was the platform used for TCR repertoire sequencing. The authors' analysis ran thus. Repertoires were assessed using TRBV/TRBJ rearrangement plots, CDR3 size and DJ length profiles, and Simpson's diversity index. The most abundant DNA sequence in the deep sequencing data was taken as the immunodominant clone. CDR3 amino acid sequences were screened for sharing across subjects and compared with published repertoires and the VDJdb database. The public reads were reprocessed in TCRdb via fastp at Q25 and MiXCR, keeping in-frame beta chains. CDR3 protein duplicates are merged, each entry listing the most common genes and DNA. None of the V and J calls come from the authors' own analysis; TCRdb made them. In all, the sample holds about 98,000 distinct CDR3 sequences, and 55% to 75% of those were seen once. Jointly, the top ten make up about 60% of the sample.

Comment on this clonotype: Its antigen is still unknown. No much larger clone is present one base from it, and per-base qualities are unavailable.

V is pruned by 5 bases and J by 5 bases, leaving 3 bases of the junction without a gene match. CDR1 is given as SGHVS and CDR2 as FQNEAQ, both from the germline V gene. From the cysteine through the phenylalanine, the CDR3 covers 15 amino acids. The entry retains the CDR3 DNA only, 45 bases that are in frame from base 1. The V and J genes are TRBV7-8 and TRBJ1-6; a stretch of 10 junction bases matches TRBD1. Specimen: sorted CD4+, CD8+, or CD8+CD57+ T cells (not recorded which) from PBMCs. This receptor was identified in a human donor with aplastic anemia. The CDR3 loop reads CASSRQGADNSPLHF. The nucleotide sequence is given as TGTGCCAGCAGCAGACAGGGGGCAGATAATTCACCCCTCCACTTT.